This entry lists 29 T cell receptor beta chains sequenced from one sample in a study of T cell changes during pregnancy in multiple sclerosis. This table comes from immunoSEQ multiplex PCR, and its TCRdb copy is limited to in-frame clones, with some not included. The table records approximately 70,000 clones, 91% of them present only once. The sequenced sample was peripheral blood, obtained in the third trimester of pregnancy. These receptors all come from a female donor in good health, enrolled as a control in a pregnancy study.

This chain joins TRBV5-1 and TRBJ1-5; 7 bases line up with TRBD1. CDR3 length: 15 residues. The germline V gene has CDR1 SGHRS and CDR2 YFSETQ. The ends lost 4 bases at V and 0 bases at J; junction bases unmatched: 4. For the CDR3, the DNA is TGCGCCAGCAGCCGAACAGGGGCTAGCAATCAGCCCCAGCATTTT. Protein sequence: CASSRTGASNQPQHF.

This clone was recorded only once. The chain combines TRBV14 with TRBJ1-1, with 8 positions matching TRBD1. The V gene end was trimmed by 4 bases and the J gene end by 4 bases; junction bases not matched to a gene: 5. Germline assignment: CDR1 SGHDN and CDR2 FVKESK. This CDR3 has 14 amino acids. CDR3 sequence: CASSPTGASTEAFF. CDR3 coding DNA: TGTGCCAGCAGCCCGACAGGGGCGAGCACTGAAGCTTTCTTT. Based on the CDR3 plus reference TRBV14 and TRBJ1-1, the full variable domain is EAGVTQFPSHSVIEKGQTVTLRCDPISGHDNLYWYRRVMGKEIKFLLHFVKESKQDESGMPNNRFLAERTGGTYSTLKVQPAELEDSGVYFCASSPTGASTEAFFGQGTRLTVV.

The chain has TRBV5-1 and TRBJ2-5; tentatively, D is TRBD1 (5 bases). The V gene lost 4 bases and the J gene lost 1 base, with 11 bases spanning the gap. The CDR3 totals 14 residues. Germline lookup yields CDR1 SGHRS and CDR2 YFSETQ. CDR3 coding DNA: TGCGCCAGCAGCCCCGGACACTTCCAAGAGACCCAGTACTTC. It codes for CASSPGHFQETQYF.

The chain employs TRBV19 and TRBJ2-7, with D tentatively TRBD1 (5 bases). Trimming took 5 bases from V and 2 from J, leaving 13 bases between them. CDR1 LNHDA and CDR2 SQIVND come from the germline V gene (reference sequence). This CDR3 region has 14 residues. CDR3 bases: TGTGCCAGTAGTGTCGCCCGGACACCCTACGAGCAGTACTTC. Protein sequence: CASSVARTPYEQYF.

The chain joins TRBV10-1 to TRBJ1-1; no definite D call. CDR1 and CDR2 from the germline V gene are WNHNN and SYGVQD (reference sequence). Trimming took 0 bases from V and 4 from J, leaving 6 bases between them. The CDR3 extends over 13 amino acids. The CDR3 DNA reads TGCGCCAGCAGTGAGTCGGGAGCCACTGAAGCTTTCTTT. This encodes CASSESGATEAFF.

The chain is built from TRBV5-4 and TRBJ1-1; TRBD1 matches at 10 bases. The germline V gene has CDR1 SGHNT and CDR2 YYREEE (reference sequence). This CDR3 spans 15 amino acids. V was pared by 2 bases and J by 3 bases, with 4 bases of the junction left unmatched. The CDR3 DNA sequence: TGTGCCAGCAGCTTCGGTGGACAGGGGGACACTGAAGCTTTCTTT. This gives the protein CASSFGGQGDTEAFF.

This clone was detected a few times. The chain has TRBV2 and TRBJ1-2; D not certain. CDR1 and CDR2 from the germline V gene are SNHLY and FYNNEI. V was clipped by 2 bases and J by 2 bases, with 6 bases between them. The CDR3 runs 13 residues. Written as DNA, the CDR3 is TGTGCCAGCAGTGAATACAGAAACTATGGCTACACCTTC. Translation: CASSEYRNYGYTF.

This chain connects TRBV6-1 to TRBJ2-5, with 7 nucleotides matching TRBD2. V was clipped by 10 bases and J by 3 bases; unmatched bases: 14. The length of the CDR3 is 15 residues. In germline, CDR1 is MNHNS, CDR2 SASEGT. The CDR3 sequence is CATISKLAAKETQYF. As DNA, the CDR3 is TGTGCCACCATTAGCAAGCTAGCGGCTAAAGAGACCCAGTACTTC.

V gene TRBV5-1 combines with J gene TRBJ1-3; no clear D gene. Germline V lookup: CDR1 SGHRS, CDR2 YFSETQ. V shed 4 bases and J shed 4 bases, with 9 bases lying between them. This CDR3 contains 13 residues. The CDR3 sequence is CASSAGWGNTIYF. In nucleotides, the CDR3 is TGCGCCAGCAGCGCGGGCTGGGGAAACACCATATATTTT.

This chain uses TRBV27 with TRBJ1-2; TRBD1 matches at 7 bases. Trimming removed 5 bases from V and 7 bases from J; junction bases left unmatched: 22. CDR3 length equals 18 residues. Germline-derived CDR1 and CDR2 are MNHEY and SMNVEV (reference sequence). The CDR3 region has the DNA TGTGCCAGCAGTCTGCCACCAGTAATTCGACAGGGCTTTTTTGGCTACACCTTC. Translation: CASSLPPVIRQGFFGYTF.

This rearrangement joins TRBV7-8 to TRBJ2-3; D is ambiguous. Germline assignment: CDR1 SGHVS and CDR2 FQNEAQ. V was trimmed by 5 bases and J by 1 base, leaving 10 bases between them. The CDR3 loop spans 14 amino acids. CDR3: CASSPRQGTDTQYF. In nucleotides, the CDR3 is TGTGCCAGCAGCCCCCGGCAGGGCACAGATACGCAGTATTTT. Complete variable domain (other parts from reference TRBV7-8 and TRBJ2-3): GAGVSQSPRYKVAKRGQDVALRCDPISGHVSLFWYQQALGQGPEFLTYFQNEAQLDKSGLPSDRFFAERPEGSVSTLKIQRTQQEDSAVYLCASSPRQGTDTQYFGPGTRLTVL.

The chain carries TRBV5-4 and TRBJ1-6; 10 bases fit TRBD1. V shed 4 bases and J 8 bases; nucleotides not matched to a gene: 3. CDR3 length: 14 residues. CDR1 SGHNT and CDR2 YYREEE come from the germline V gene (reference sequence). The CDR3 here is CASSPGTGDSPLHF. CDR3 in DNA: TGTGCCAGCAGCCCCGGGACAGGGGATTCACCCCTCCACTTT.

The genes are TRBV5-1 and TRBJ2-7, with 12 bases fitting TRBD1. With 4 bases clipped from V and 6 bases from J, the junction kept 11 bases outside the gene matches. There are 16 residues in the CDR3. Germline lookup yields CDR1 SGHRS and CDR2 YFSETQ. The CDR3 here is CASSRPWDRGPGEQYF. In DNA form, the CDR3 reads TGCGCCAGCAGCCGCCCCTGGGACAGGGGGCCCGGCGAGCAGTACTTC.

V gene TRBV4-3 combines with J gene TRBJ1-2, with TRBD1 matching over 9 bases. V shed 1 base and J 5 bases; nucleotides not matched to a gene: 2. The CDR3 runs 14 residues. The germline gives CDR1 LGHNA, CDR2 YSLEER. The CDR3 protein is CASSQVGTGYGYTF. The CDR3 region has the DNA TGCGCCAGCAGCCAAGTCGGGACAGGGTATGGCTACACCTTC.

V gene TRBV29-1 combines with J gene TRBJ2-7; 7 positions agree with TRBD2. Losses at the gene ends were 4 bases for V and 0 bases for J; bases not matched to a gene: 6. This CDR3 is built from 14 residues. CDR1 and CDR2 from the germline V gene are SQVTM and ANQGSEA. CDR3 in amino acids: CSVGPSGSSYEQYF. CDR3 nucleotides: TGCAGCGTTGGGCCTAGCGGAAGCTCCTACGAGCAGTACTTC.

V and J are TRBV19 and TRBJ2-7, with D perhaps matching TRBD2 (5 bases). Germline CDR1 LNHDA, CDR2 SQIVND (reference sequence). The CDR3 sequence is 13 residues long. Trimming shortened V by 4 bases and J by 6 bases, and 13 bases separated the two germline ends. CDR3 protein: CASSTRSAGEQYF. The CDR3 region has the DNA TGTGCCAGTAGTACGAGGTCGGCGGGCGAGCAGTACTTC.

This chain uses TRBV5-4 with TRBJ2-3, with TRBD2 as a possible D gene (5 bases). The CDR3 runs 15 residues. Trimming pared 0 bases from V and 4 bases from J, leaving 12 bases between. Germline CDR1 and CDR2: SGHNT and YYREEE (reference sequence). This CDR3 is CASSLEGLRADTQYF. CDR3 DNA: TGTGCCAGCAGCTTGGAGGGTTTGCGGGCAGATACGCAGTATTTT.

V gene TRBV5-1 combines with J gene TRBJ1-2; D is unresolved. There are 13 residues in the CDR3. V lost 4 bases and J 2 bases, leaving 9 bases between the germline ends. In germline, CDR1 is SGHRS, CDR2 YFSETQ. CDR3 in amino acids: CASSPVMNYGYTF. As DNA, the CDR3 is TGCGCCAGCAGCCCTGTTATGAACTATGGCTACACCTTC. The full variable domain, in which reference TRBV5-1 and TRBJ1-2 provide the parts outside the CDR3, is KAGVTQTPRYLIKTRGQQVTLSCSPISGHRSVSWYQQTPGQGLQFLFEYFSETQRNKGNFPGRFSGRQFSNSRSEMNVSTLELGDSALYLCASSPVMNYGYTFGSGTRLTVV.

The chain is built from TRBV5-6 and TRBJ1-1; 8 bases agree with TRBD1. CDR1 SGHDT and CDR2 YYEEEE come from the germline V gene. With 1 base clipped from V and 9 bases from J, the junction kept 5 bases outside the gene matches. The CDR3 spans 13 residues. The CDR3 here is CASSLPGTGQAFF. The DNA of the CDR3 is TGTGCCAGCAGCTTGCCTGGGACAGGTCAAGCTTTCTTT.

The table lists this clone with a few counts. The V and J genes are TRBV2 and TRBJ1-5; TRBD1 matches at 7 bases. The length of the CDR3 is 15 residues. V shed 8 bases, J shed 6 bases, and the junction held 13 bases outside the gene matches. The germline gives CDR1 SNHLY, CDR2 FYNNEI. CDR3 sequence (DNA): TGTGCCAGCTCTCGGGAGACAGGGTCACGTCAGCCCCAGCATTTT. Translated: CASSRETGSRQPQHF.

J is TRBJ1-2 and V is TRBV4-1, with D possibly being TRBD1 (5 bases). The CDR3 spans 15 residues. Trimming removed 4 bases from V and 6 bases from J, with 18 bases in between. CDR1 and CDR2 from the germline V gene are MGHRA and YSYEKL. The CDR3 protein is CASSPQQRQSDGYTF. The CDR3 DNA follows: TGCGCCAGCAGCCCTCAGCAAAGACAGTCGGATGGCTACACCTTC.

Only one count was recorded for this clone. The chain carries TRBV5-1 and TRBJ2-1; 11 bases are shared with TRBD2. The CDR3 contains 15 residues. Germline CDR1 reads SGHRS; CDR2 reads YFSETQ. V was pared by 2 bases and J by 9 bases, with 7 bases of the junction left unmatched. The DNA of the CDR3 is TGCGCCAGCAGCTTCACTAGCGGGGGAGGGGGTGAGCAGTTCTTC. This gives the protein CASSFTSGGGGEQFF.

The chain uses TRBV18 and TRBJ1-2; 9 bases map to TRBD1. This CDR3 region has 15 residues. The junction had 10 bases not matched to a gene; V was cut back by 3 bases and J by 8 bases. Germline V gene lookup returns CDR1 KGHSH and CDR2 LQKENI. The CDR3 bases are TGTGCCAGCTCACCTTCCCGGGACAGGGTAGTGGGCTACACCTTC. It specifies CASSPSRDRVVGYTF.

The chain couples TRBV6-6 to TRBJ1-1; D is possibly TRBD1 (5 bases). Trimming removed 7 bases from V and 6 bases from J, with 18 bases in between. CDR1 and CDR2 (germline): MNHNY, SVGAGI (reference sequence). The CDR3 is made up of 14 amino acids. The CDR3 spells CASILGTGHAEAFF. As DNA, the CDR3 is TGTGCCAGCATTTTAGGAACAGGTCATGCTGAAGCTTTCTTT.

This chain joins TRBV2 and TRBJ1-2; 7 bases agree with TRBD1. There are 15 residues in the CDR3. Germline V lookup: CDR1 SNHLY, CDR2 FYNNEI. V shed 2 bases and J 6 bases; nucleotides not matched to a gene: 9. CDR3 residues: CASSETTGAVDGYTF. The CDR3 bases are TGTGCCAGCAGTGAAACAACAGGGGCTGTGGATGGCTACACCTTC.

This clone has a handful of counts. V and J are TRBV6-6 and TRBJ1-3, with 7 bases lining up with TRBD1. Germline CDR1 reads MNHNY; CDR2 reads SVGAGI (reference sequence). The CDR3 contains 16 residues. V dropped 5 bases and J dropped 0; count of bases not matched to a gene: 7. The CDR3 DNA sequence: TGTGCCAGCAGTCCGCGGACAGGTCCCTCTGGAAACACCATATATTTT. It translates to CASSPRTGPSGNTIYF.

CDR3 amino acids: CASSSPGRGGYNEQFF. Written as DNA, the CDR3 is TGTGCCAGCAGTTCGCCGGGACGGGGGGGGTACAATGAGCAGTTCTTC. The chain combines TRBV27 with TRBJ2-1, with 8 bases fitting TRBD2. Trimming took 4 bases from V and 4 from J; bases not matched to a gene: 9. This CDR3 region has 16 residues. Germline V lookup: CDR1 MNHEY, CDR2 SMNVEV (reference sequence).

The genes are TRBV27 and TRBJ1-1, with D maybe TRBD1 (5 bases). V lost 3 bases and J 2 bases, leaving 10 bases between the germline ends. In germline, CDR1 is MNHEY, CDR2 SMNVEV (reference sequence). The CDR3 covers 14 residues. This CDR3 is CASSFYGGNTEAFF. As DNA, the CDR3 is TGTGCCAGCAGTTTTTACGGGGGTAACACTGAAGCTTTCTTT.

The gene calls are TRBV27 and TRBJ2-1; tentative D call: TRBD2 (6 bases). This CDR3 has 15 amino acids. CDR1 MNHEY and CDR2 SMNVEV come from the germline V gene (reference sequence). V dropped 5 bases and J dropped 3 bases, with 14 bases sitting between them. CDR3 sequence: CASSIGWRDYNEQFF. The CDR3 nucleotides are TGTGCCAGCAGTATCGGATGGCGGGACTACAATGAGCAGTTCTTC.